This TCR beta chain is drawn from a study of T cell responses to AZD1222 COVID-19 vaccine. The table came from immunoSEQ multiplex PCR; TCRdb's copy has only in-frame clones and leaves some out. The data contain under 200,000 clones, about 89% of them singletons. Note on this clone: Its antigen remains unidentified.

Findings and caveats of the study: When two AZD1222 doses had been given, Spike-specific TCR breadth and depth rose. Of the AZD1222 recipients, only five or six were seropositive at baseline. In a largely white British group with more females than males, clonal diversity was possibly underestimated.

The length of the CDR3 is 14 residues. Germline V CDR1 and CDR2: LNHDA, SQIVND (reference sequence). The ends lost 6 bases at V and 0 bases at J; junction bases unmatched: 5. This specimen was peripheral blood, taken on day 0 of AZD1222 vaccination. This TCR derives from an adult in good health. The chain employs TRBV19 and TRBJ2-7; 7 bases align to TRBD1. CDR3: CASSWTGSSYEQYF. The CDR3, as DNA: TGTGCCAGTAGCTGGACAGGCAGCTCCTACGAGCAGTACTTC.